The clone carrying this T cell receptor (beta chain) was detected ten times or more. This sample is part of a study of T cells after yellow fever vaccination. Study-wide results and caveats: The bulk population could contribute abundant contaminating clonotypes to FACS-sorted repertoires. Most clones from primary vaccination resurfaced after the booster (about 96% CD4, over 85% CD8).

Germline assignment: CDR1 MNHNS and CDR2 SASEGT. The CDR3 spans 13 residues. The V gene lost 6 bases and the J gene lost 2 bases, with 11 bases spanning the gap. TCRdb processed the 5' RACE reads anew with MiXCR; each CDR3 protein has one entry. Among 30,000 to 35,000 distinct CDR3 sequences listed, 5% to 8.5% were seen once. This sequence originates from a man aged 18 to 30 who received the YFV17D yellow fever vaccine. The material sequenced was PBMCs, either bulk or a sorted T-cell subset (CD4+, CD8+, memory, or dextramer-sorted; not recorded which), taken on the day of the first yellow fever vaccination. The rearrangement joins TRBV6-1 to TRBJ2-7, with a weak D call TRBD1 (6 bases). CDR3 sequence reads: CASSRDTTYEQYF. The CDR3 nucleotides read TGTGCCAGCAGCCGGGACACTACCTACGAGCAGTACTTC.